This paragraph reports one T cell receptor beta chain. The antigen is not known. This sample stems from a study of OX40 agonist ivuxolimab in advanced cancers. Study results and caveats: Some nonresponders additionally presented with little normalized T-cell clonal expansion.

TCRdb keeps only in-frame clones here, not all; method: immunoSEQ multiplex PCR. Of 50,000 to 60,000 clones listed, 85% to 90% were seen once; the top ten hold 4.5% to 6%. The CDR3 spans 14 residues. V lost 0 bases and J lost 4, with 8 bases in between. Per the germline V gene, CDR1 is LNHNV and CDR2 is YYDKDF (reference sequence). The clonotype originates from an adult with an advanced solid tumor such as melanoma, head and neck, liver or kidney cancer. Sequencing used CD4+ or CD8+ T cells sorted from blood, obtained in a trial of the OX40 agonist ivuxolimab. This chain connects TRBV15 to TRBJ2-3; a weak D match, TRBD1 (6 bases). The CDR3 loop is CATSRDRGPDTQYF. The CDR3 coding sequence is TGTGCCACCAGCAGAGACAGGGGCCCAGATACGCAGTATTTT. Looking up the rest from reference TRBV15 and TRBJ2-3 gives the full variable domain: DAMVIQNPRYQVTQFGKPVTLSCSQTLNHNVMYWYQQKSSQAPKLLFHYYDKDFNNEADTPDNFQSRRPNTSFCFLDIRSPGLGDTAMYLCATSRDRGPDTQYFGPGTRLTVL.